Below, one T cell receptor (beta chain) is given with its context. Its antigen is not identified. TCRdb passed the reads through MiXCR, listing each CDR3 protein once. The table includes 250,000 to 300,000 distinct CDR3 sequences, roughly 25% detected once. This sample was taken from a study of T cell repertoires in cytomegalovirus infection. Study as a whole: Public signatures in TCR beta pointed to CMV infection and matching HLA type. Study-level results: Cumulative public TCR beta family frequency identified carriers of CMV plus the relevant HLA.

V lost 6 bases and J lost 2, with 9 bases in between. From germline, CDR1 is MNHNS and CDR2 SASEGT. The CDR3 totals 13 residues. This clonotype was sampled from a human donor in good health (CMV status not recorded). Some clones in this sample may be carry-over from other donors' samples. J is TRBJ2-3 and V is TRBV6-1; D ambiguous. Sequenced: PBMCs. In DNA, the CDR3 is TGTGCCAGCAGGAAAAGGGCCACAGATACGCAGTATTTT. Amino acid sequence: CASRKRATDTQYF.